These 23 T cell receptor beta chains share one sample of origin, sequenced in a study of CD8 T cells in ankylosing spondylitis. Regarding the study as a whole: Seemingly characteristic of ankylosing spondylitis blood was a TCR beta motif consisting of about 8 highly homologous variants.

For these receptors, no antigen is known. From the 5' RACE reads, TCRdb called clonotypes with MiXCR, one entry per CDR3 protein. The sample carries some 240,000 distinct CDR3 sequences, about 7% recorded once. The sample consisted of blood, either unsorted or a sorted T cell fraction (not recorded which). These receptors came from a male donor with ankylosing spondylitis.

This clonotype has ten or more counts. V usage is TRBV4-2 and J usage is TRBJ1-2; D gene uncertain. Germline V lookup: CDR1 LGHNA, CDR2 YNFKEQ. V was cut by 2 bases and J by 0 bases, with 10 bases left in between. This CDR3 is 15 amino acids long. The CDR3 nucleotides read TGTGCCAGCAGCCAAAGACATGCATCTAACTATGGCTACACCTTC. Its protein is CASSQRHASNYGYTF.

This clonotype appeared many times. This chain uses TRBV7-8 with TRBJ2-1; D possibly matches TRBD1 or TRBD2 (5 bases each). From germline, CDR1 is SGHVS and CDR2 FQNEAQ. V was trimmed by 2 bases and J by 15 bases, leaving 20 bases between them. The length of the CDR3 is 14 residues. The CDR3 loop is CASSLFGDHAKGFF. The CDR3 DNA follows: TGTGCCAGCAGCTTATTTGGGGACCACGCAAAGGGGTTCTTC.

In this sample, this clonotype turned up many times. This chain links TRBV11-2 with TRBJ1-1; D gene unclear. The ends were cut back, 2 bases at V and 0 bases at J, with 4 bases in the middle. The germline gives CDR1 SGHAT, CDR2 FQNNGV. This CDR3 has 13 amino acids. DNA of the CDR3: TGTGCCAGCAGCTTATCAATGAACACTGAAGCTTTCTTT. It translates to CASSLSMNTEAFF.

CDR3 in DNA: TGCAGTGCCACAGGGGCAAGAACTGAAGCTTTCTTT. Translation gives CSATGARTEAFF. This sequence joins TRBV20-1 and TRBJ1-1; 7 bases align to TRBD1. The junction had 6 bases not matched to a gene; V was cut back by 6 bases and J by 5 bases. This CDR3 is 12 amino acids long. The germline CDR1 and CDR2 sequences are DFQATT and SNEGSKA (reference sequence).

This clonotype was seen at least ten times. This chain links TRBV27 with TRBJ2-7, with D tentatively TRBD1 (6 bases). There are 14 residues in the CDR3. Germline V gene data show CDR1 as MNHEY and CDR2 as SMNVEV (reference sequence). The ends were cut back, 4 bases at V and 2 bases at J, with 12 bases in the middle. The CDR3 DNA sequence: TGTGCCAGCAGTTACCAGGGGAACACCTACGAGCAGTACTTC. It yields the protein CASSYQGNTYEQYF.

Regarding this clonotype: This may be a read error, as it is one base from a much larger clone. This chain joins TRBV5-6 and TRBJ2-7, with D possibly TRBD2 on 6 matching bases. The CDR3 spans 14 residues. Per the germline V gene, CDR1 is SGHDT and CDR2 is YYEEEE. This chain's CDR3 is CASSFGGTPYEQHF. CDR3 nucleotide sequence: TGTGCCAGCAGCTTTGGAGGGACCCCCTACGAGCAGCACTTC.

The chain links TRBV12-3 or TRBV12-4 to TRBJ2-4, with D maybe TRBD1 (6 bases). Deletions cut 0 bases from V and 7 bases from J, with 7 bases between. The length of the CDR3 is 13 residues. The chain's CDR3 is CASSLAQGNIQYF. DNA for the CDR3: TGTGCCAGCAGTTTAGCGCAGGGGAACATTCAGTACTTC.

V and J are TRBV28 and TRBJ2-7, with TRBD2 matching over 12 bases. CDR3 length equals 14 residues. The V gene end was trimmed by 7 bases and the J gene end by 4 bases; junction bases not matched to a gene: 5. CDR1 and CDR2 from the germline V gene are MDHEN and SYDVKM. The CDR3 DNA follows: TGTGCCAGCACTCTAGCGGGAGGGTCATACGAGCAGTACTTC. As protein: CASTLAGGSYEQYF.

This clonotype was recorded at least ten times. The chain combines TRBV9 with TRBJ1-2; D not resolved. There are 14 residues in the CDR3. V was trimmed by 1 base and J by 2 bases, leaving 9 bases between them. CDR1 is SGDLS, CDR2 YYNGEE, per germline. CDR3: CASSVRIGNYGYTF. The CDR3 DNA sequence: TGTGCCAGCAGCGTAAGGATAGGGAACTATGGCTACACCTTC.

This clonotype was observed many times. The chain is built from TRBV11-2 and TRBJ2-1; the match to TRBD2 covers 11 bases. V was clipped by 2 bases and J by 7 bases; unmatched bases: 10. Germline V gene lookup returns CDR1 SGHAT and CDR2 FQNNGV. The CDR3 is 17 amino acids. This CDR3 is CASSLRWTSGLGNEQFF. Written as DNA, the CDR3 is TGTGCCAGCAGCTTAAGGTGGACTAGCGGGTTGGGGAATGAGCAGTTCTTC.

This clonotype was detected only a few times. The genes are TRBV5-1 and TRBJ2-1, with 12 positions matching TRBD2. Germline assignment: CDR1 SGHRS and CDR2 YFSETQ. CDR3 size: 15 residues. The J segment lost 6 bases and the V segment lost 4 bases, leaving 5 bases of the junction unmatched. The CDR3 DNA follows: TGCGCCAGCAGCCTCCAGACTAGCGGGGGCAATGAGCAGTTCTTC. Protein sequence: CASSLQTSGGNEQFF. The variable domain in full, with the rest retrieved from reference TRBV5-1 and TRBJ2-1, is KAGVTQTPRYLIKTRGQQVTLSCSPISGHRSVSWYQQTPGQGLQFLFEYFSETQRNKGNFPGRFSGRQFSNSRSEMNVSTLELGDSALYLCASSLQTSGGNEQFFGPGTRLTVL.

A few counts support this clonotype. An end of the junction differs from the germline gene, which may be a read error. This chain joins TRBV28 and TRBJ2-1; 11 bases match TRBD2. CDR1 is MDHEN and CDR2 is SYDVKM in the germline V gene. CDR3 length equals 14 residues. The CDR3 loop is CASSLAPPGLAEIF. As DNA, the CDR3 is TGTGCCAGCAGTTTAGCTCCCCCGGGACTAGCGGAGATCTTC.

The V and J genes are TRBV11-2 and TRBJ1-2, with 8 bases aligning to TRBD1. Trimming at V came to 5 bases and at J to 8 bases, leaving 13 bases not matched to a gene. The CDR3 loop spans 15 amino acids. Germline CDR1 and CDR2: SGHAT and FQNNGV. The CDR3 coding sequence is TGTGCCAGCAGCCCTAGGGGGGCGGACAGGGTCGGCTACACCTTC. Its protein product is CASSPRGADRVGYTF.

The sample holds many counts of this clonotype. The rearrangement uses TRBV5-1 and TRBJ2-3; 8 nucleotides agree with TRBD1. The germline V gene encodes CDR1 SGHRS and CDR2 YFSETQ. There are 16 residues in the CDR3. The V segment lost 0 bases and the J segment 7 bases; nucleotides outside the gene matches: 10. In DNA form, the CDR3 reads TGCGCCAGCAGCTTGGTGCAGGGGGCTATGTTGAATACGCAGTATTTT. This sequence encodes CASSLVQGAMLNTQYF.

This clonotype has a count of ten or more. The limits of the CDR3 on the DNA are not certain, so only TCRdb's listed CDR3 is given. This rearrangement joins TRBV29-1 to TRBJ2-5; the DNA was not used to check the table's D call, TRBD1. The CDR3 is 8 residues long, ends included. CDR1 is SQVTM and CDR2 is ANQGSEA in the germline V gene. CDR3 residues: CSVGHGIF.

This chain connects TRBV19 to TRBJ2-7; D unresolved. The CDR3 has 15 residues. The V and J ends lost 3 bases and 0 bases respectively, with 12 bases between them. Germline CDR1 reads LNHDA; CDR2 reads SQIVND (reference sequence). Written as DNA, the CDR3 is TGTGCCAGTAGTATCGGTACGGGCCGCTCCTACGAGCAGTACTTC. Its translation is CASSIGTGRSYEQYF.

The gene calls are TRBV4-1 and TRBJ2-7; a weak D match, TRBD1 (6 bases). V lost 4 bases and J 2 bases, leaving 12 bases between the germline ends. The CDR3 spans 14 residues. The germline V gene encodes CDR1 MGHRA and CDR2 YSYEKL. The CDR3 nucleotides read TGCGCCAGCAGCCCGACAGGAACCCCCTACGAGCAGTACTTC. Translating it yields CASSPTGTPYEQYF.

This clonotype was seen repeatedly, ten times or more. The chain joins TRBV7-2 to TRBJ2-7, with a tentative D call TRBD1 (6 bases). The CDR3 length is 12 residues. Germline V gene lookup returns CDR1 SGHTA and CDR2 FQGNSA. Trimming took 5 bases from V and 3 from J, leaving 8 bases between them. The chain's CDR3 is CASSGDNYEQYF. DNA for the CDR3: TGTGCCAGCAGCGGGGACAACTACGAGCAGTACTTC.

The V gene is TRBV9, the J gene TRBJ2-7, with D hard to call. Germline V gene sequence: CDR1 SGDLS, CDR2 YYNGEE. V was cut by 4 bases and J by 1 base, with 12 bases left in between. The CDR3 loop spans 14 amino acids. The CDR3 sequence is CASSPMVGSYEQYF. In DNA form, the CDR3 reads TGTGCCAGCAGCCCGATGGTAGGATCCTACGAGCAGTACTTC. The full variable domain, rest sourced from reference TRBV9 and TRBJ2-7, is DSGVTQTPKHLITATGQRVTLRCSPRSGDLSVYWYQQSLDQGLQFLIQYYNGEERAKGNILERFSAQQFPDLHSELNLSSLELGDSALYFCASSPMVGSYEQYFGPGTRLTVT.

This clonotype has at least ten counts. This chain connects TRBV6-1 to TRBJ1-1; weak D call: TRBD1 (6 bases). The V gene's germline CDR1 is MNHNS and CDR2 SASEGT. This CDR3 spans 17 amino acids. V was cut by 2 bases and J by 0 bases, with 16 bases left in between. The CDR3: CASSESRGNNMNTEAFF. CDR3 nucleotides: TGTGCCAGCAGTGAAAGTAGGGGGAATAACATGAACACTGAAGCTTTCTTT.

This clonotype was picked up many times. The chain has TRBV28 and TRBJ2-1; TRBD2 matches at 7 bases. The V gene end was trimmed by 5 bases and the J gene end by 6 bases; junction bases not matched to a gene: 13. Germline V CDR1 and CDR2: MDHEN, SYDVKM. The CDR3 consists of 16 residues. The chain's CDR3 is CASSPLREEGRNEQFF. CDR3 bases: TGTGCCAGCAGTCCCTTACGGGAGGAGGGCCGCAATGAGCAGTTCTTC.

This clonotype appeared many times. The gene calls are TRBV7-9 and TRBJ1-5; D unresolved. Germline V gives CDR1 SEHNR, CDR2 FQNEAQ (reference sequence). The CDR3 is made up of 14 amino acids. Trimming shortened V by 5 bases and J by 3 bases, and 11 bases separated the two germline ends. DNA for the CDR3: TGTGCCAGCAGCCCTGACATTATCAATCAGCCCCAGCATTTT. The encoded protein is CASSPDIINQPQHF.

This clonotype was found many times. The chain uses TRBV2 and TRBJ2-7; D is unresolved. Germline V gene sequence: CDR1 SNHLY, CDR2 FYNNEI. V lost 6 bases and J lost 5, with 11 bases in between. The CDR3 has 12 amino acids. CDR3 amino acids: CASSRFKNEQYF. The CDR3 coding sequence is TGTGCCAGCAGCCGATTCAAGAACGAGCAGTACTTC.